This T cell receptor (beta chain) was captured by sequencing in a study of control samples from healthy donors and cancer patients. Clones were sequenced by immunoSEQ multiplex PCR, and TCRdb holds only the in-frame ones, with some missing. The table shows roughly 170,000 clones, with under 95% occurring only once. Germline V gene sequence: CDR1 SNHLY, CDR2 FYNNEI. The CDR3 has 15 amino acids. A word on this clone: An end of the junction differs from the germline gene, which may be a read error.

Sequencing was performed on blood. The chain couples TRBV2 to TRBJ2-1; D not certain. This receptor was obtained from a woman younger than 35 in good health. CDR3 loop: CASREGQSSYNEQFF. CDR3 bases: TGTGCCAGCAGGGAAGGGCAGAGCTCCTACAATGAGCAGTTCTTC.